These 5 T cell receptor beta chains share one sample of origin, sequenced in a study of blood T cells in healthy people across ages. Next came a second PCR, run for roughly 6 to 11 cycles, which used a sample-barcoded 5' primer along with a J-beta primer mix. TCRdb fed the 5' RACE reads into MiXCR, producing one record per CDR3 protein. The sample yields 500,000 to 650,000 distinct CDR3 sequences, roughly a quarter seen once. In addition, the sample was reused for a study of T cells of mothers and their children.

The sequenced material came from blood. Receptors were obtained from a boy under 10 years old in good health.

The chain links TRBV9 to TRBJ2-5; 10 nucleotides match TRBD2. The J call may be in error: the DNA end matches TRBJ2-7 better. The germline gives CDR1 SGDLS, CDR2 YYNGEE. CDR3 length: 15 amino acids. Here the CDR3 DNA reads TGTGCCAGCAGCGTAGGAACTAGCGGGATTTACGAGCAGTACTTC. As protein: CASSVGTSGIYEQYF.

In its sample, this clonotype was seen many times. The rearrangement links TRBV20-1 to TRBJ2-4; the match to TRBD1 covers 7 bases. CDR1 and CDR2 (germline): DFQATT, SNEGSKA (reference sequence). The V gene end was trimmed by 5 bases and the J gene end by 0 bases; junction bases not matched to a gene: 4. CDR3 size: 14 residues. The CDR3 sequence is CSAGGQLAKNIQYF. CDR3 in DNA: TGCAGTGCTGGGGGACAGCTAGCCAAAAACATTCAGTACTTC.

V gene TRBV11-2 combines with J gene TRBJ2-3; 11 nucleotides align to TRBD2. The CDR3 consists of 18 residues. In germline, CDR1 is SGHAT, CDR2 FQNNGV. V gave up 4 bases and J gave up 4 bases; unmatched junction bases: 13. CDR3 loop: CASSSLPTSGAMADTQYF. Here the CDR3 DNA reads TGTGCCAGCAGCTCGCTCCCGACTAGCGGGGCAATGGCAGATACGCAGTATTTT.

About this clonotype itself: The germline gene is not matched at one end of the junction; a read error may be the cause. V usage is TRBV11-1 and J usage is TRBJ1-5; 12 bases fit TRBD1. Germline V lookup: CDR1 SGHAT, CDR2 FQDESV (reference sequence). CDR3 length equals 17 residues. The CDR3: CASSGGQGAWGNQPRHF. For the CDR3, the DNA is TGTGCCAGCAGCGGGGGACAGGGGGCTTGGGGAAATCAGCCCCGGCATTTT.

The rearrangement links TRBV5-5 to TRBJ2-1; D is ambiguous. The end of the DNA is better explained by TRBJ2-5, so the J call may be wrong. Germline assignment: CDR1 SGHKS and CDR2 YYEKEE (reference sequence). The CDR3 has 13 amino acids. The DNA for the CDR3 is TGTGCCAGCAGCTTCCGCGTTTGGGAGACCCAGTACTTC. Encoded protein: CASSFRVWETQYF.